This T cell receptor (beta chain) is from a study of CD8+CD57+ T cells in acquired aplastic anemia. Study background: DNA from sorted CD4+ and CD8+ cells averaged roughly 3.4 ug.

Researchers used genomic DNA as the template to profile TCR beta VDJ and CDR3. TCRdb recomputed calls from the reads with MiXCR, one row per CDR3 protein. Altogether about 150,000 distinct CDR3 sequences are present, less than 60% being singletons, with the ten largest covering approximately 12%. The authors sequenced patients whose flow cytometry had shown CD8+CD57+ cell expansion. Severe acquired aplastic anemia affected all patients. This clonotype appeared many times. CDR1 and CDR2 from the germline V gene are SEHNR and FQNEAQ (reference sequence). V dropped 5 bases and J dropped 2 bases, with 11 bases sitting between them. CDR3 length: 14 residues.

This sequence originates from a human donor with aplastic anemia. Sequencing input: sorted CD4+, CD8+, or CD8+CD57+ T cells (not recorded which) from PBMCs. The chain uses TRBV7-9 and TRBJ2-3; D call uncertain. In DNA, the CDR3 is TGTGCCAGCAGCCTCACGGATCACACAGATACGCAGTATTTT. This encodes CASSLTDHTDTQYF.